This T cell receptor beta chain was recovered during a study of regulatory T cells in long-lasting Graves disease. Trimming removed 0 bases from V and 5 bases from J, with 8 bases in between. Germline-derived CDR1 and CDR2 are SGHRS and YFSETQ. The CDR3 is 14 residues long. Construction of TCR beta libraries relied on iRepertoire HTBI primers and on Arm-PCR targeting CDR3 regions. Using its own MiXCR run on the multiplex PCR reads, TCRdb lists one record per CDR3 protein. The data hold about 430,000 distinct CDR3 sequences, with roughly a fifth observed a single time. The time point denotes: persistent/refractory GD, antithyroid drugs over 5 years with positive TRAb. Following extraction of RNA from PBMCs, that RNA was used to make the TCR library. This clonotype was observed many times.

The TCR comes from a female donor with Graves disease. Sample: peripheral blood mononuclear cells (PBMCs), taken when the disease was refractory, from a patient treated with antithyroid drugs. V is TRBV5-1 and J is TRBJ1-4; D unresolved. The CDR3 is CASSLGQPNEKLFF. CDR3 DNA sequence: TGCGCCAGCAGCTTGGGCCAGCCAAATGAAAAACTGTTTTTT.